The 19 T cell receptor beta chains reported below all come from one sample, sequenced in a study of blood T cell repertoires in COVID-19. Produced via immunoSEQ multiplex PCR; TCRdb's table is partial and in-frame only. The sample yields around 40,000 clones, around 88% seen once. Sequenced sample: peripheral blood. The source of these receptors is a woman at least 80 years old with active or convalescent COVID-19.

This chain links TRBV2 with TRBJ1-1; D unclear. Between the trimmed V and J ends, which lost 3 bases and 1 base, there was a span of 9 bases. There are 14 residues in the CDR3. Germline V gene lookup returns CDR1 SNHLY and CDR2 FYNNEI. CDR3 region: CASSESNPNTEAFF. The CDR3 bases are TGTGCCAGCAGTGAGTCTAACCCGAACACTGAAGCTTTCTTT.

This clone was detected once. The CDR3 nucleotides read TGTGCCAGCAACGGCGACAGGGGGGTTGATGCCGGGGAGCTGTTTTTT. It codes for CASNGDRGVDAGELFF. The chain recombines TRBV2 with TRBJ2-2, with 9 bases lining up with TRBD1. Trimming cost V 7 bases and J 6 bases; bases outside gene matches: 12. Germline lookup yields CDR1 SNHLY and CDR2 FYNNEI. The CDR3 is made up of 16 amino acids.

The CDR3, as DNA: TGCGCCAGCAGCTTGGGCCGAACAGATCCGAACACCGGGGAGCTGTTTTTT. Translation: CASSLGRTDPNTGELFF. J is TRBJ2-2 and V is TRBV5-1; D not resolved. Trimming left V 0 bases short and J 0 bases short, with 12 bases between. This CDR3 has 17 amino acids. Germline values: CDR1 SGHRS, CDR2 YFSETQ.

The rearrangement uses TRBV5-1 and TRBJ2-3; 10 positions agree with TRBD2. Trimming cost V 6 bases and J 1 base; bases outside gene matches: 2. Per germline, CDR1 SGHRS and CDR2 YFSETQ. There are 14 residues in the CDR3. This chain's CDR3 is CASNLAGGTDTQYF. In DNA, the CDR3 is TGCGCCAGCAACCTAGCGGGAGGCACAGATACGCAGTATTTT.

In its sample, this clone was seen once. The rearrangement joins TRBV19 to TRBJ1-6; D call uncertain. The CDR3 has 14 residues. Germline CDR1 is LNHDA and CDR2 is SQIVND (reference sequence). Trimming took 3 bases from V and 10 from J, leaving 13 bases between them. CDR3 DNA: TGTGCCAGTAGTATTGAGCGTTCGCGGTCACCCCTCCACTTT. Translating gives CASSIERSRSPLHF.

The rearrangement uses TRBV7-3 and TRBJ2-6; no definite D call. In germline, CDR1 is SGHTA, CDR2 FQGTGA. The CDR3 consists of 15 residues. Trimming took 1 base from V and 1 from J, leaving 5 bases between them. CDR3 sequence: CASSLRGSGANVLTF. CDR3 DNA sequence: TGTGCCAGCAGCTTAAGAGGATCTGGGGCCAACGTCCTGACTTTC.

The chain employs TRBV27 and TRBJ2-1, with D possibly being TRBD2 (6 bases). The CDR3 extends over 17 amino acids. V lost 2 bases and J 0 bases, leaving 14 bases between the germline ends. Germline CDR1 MNHEY, CDR2 SMNVEV (reference sequence). CDR3 nucleotides: TGTGCCAGCAGTTTAATTCATAGCGGTAGCTCCTACAATGAGCAGTTCTTC. This sequence encodes CASSLIHSGSSYNEQFF.

This clone has just a few counts. The genes are TRBV28 and TRBJ2-1, with 10 positions matching TRBD2. The CDR3 is made up of 17 amino acids. Trimming took 8 bases from V and 1 from J; bases not matched to a gene: 11. The germline V gene has CDR1 MDHEN and CDR2 SYDVKM. CDR3 DNA: TGTGCCAGCCGGGGATCTAGCGGGAGTATTTCCTACAATGAGCAGTTCTTC. Its protein product is CASRGSSGSISYNEQFF.

CDR3 DNA sequence: TGTGCCAGCCAGAACTACCCTAATTCACCCCTCCACTTT. It is translated as CASQNYPNSPLHF. V gene TRBV25-1 combines with J gene TRBJ1-6; D call uncertain. The CDR3 runs 13 residues. The germline V gene encodes CDR1 MGHDK and CDR2 SYGVNS. V lost 8 bases to trimming and J lost 6 bases, with 11 bases between them.

The chain employs TRBV6-1 and TRBJ1-5; TRBD1 aligns across 7 bases. CDR1 and CDR2 from the germline V gene are MNHNS and SASEGT. After removal of 3 bases from V and 10 bases from J, the junction contained 12 bases not matched to a gene. The CDR3 has 15 residues. The CDR3 region has the DNA TGTGCCAGCAGTGACCTGACAGGGTTCCCGGGACCCCAGCATTTT. Encoded protein: CASSDLTGFPGPQHF.

This chain connects TRBV6-2 or TRBV6-3 to TRBJ2-5; tentatively, D is TRBD2 (5 bases). Deletions cut 4 bases from V and 5 bases from J, with 11 bases between. This CDR3 comprises 13 residues. Germline CDR1 is MNHEY and CDR2 is SVGEGT. CDR3 sequence: CASSFSGGETQYF. In nucleotides, the CDR3 is TGTGCCAGCAGTTTCTCAGGCGGGGAGACCCAGTACTTC.

The chain uses TRBV19 and TRBJ1-2, with unresolved D. Trimming pared 3 bases from V and 2 bases from J, leaving 7 bases between. This CDR3 region has 13 residues. From germline, CDR1 is LNHDA and CDR2 SQIVND (reference sequence). CDR3: CASSMEGNYGYTF. CDR3 DNA: TGTGCCAGTAGTATGGAGGGAAACTATGGCTACACCTTC.

A single count supports this clone. This chain connects TRBV28 to TRBJ2-7; tentatively, D is TRBD1 (6 bases). The V and J ends lost 6 bases and 3 bases respectively, with 12 bases between them. The CDR3 contains 13 residues. Germline V gene data show CDR1 as MDHEN and CDR2 as SYDVKM. CDR3 coding DNA: TGTGCCAGCAGCCCGGGACACCTCTACGAGCAGTACTTC. Protein product: CASSPGHLYEQYF.

The V gene is TRBV30, the J gene TRBJ2-7; 7 nucleotides align to TRBD1. The CDR3 has 12 residues. Germline loops: CDR1 GTSNPN, CDR2 SVGIG (reference sequence). CDR3 sequence reads: CAYSRGSYEQYF. The CDR3 nucleotides read TGTGCTTATTCCAGGGGGTCCTACGAGCAGTACTTC.

This clone was detected once. The V gene is TRBV28, the J gene TRBJ1-2, with D unresolved. Deletions cut 1 base from V and 4 bases from J, with 7 bases between. The CDR3 has 13 residues. Germline V gene data show CDR1 as MDHEN and CDR2 as SYDVKM. The CDR3 loop is CASSLYSSYGYTF. The CDR3 region has the DNA TGTGCCAGCAGTTTATATAGCTCCTATGGCTACACCTTC.

This clone was seen a few times. The rearrangement uses TRBV5-5 and TRBJ2-2; a weak D match, TRBD2 (5 bases). Germline CDR1 and CDR2: SGHKS and YYEKEE (reference sequence). V lost 1 base, J lost 7 bases, and 23 bases lay in between. The CDR3 spans 18 residues. This CDR3 is CASSLRLNGFSEVGELFF. The CDR3 DNA is TGTGCCAGCAGCTTGCGGTTGAACGGGTTCTCGGAGGTCGGGGAGCTGTTTTTT. Filled out from reference TRBV5-5 and TRBJ2-2, the complete variable domain reads DAGVTQSPTHLIKTRGQQVTLRCSPISGHKSVSWYQQVLGQGPQFIFQYYEKEERGRGNFPDRFSARQFPNYSSELNVNALLLGDSALYLCASSLRLNGFSEVGELFFGEGSRLTVL.

This clone was recorded once. V is TRBV3-1 (or the pseudogene TRBV3-2) and J is TRBJ2-3; 12 bases fit TRBD2. Losses at the gene ends were 5 bases for V and 6 bases for J; bases not matched to a gene: 15. Germline values: CDR1 LGHDT, CDR2 YNNKEL (reference sequence). CDR3 length: 18 amino acids. DNA of the CDR3: TGTGCCAGCAGCGAAGGGGGGCTAGCGGGAGGGCCTGTGGATACGCAGTATTTT. Translating gives CASSEGGLAGGPVDTQYF.

Note on this clone: At one boundary the junction diverges from the germline segment, which might be a read error. The chain is built from TRBV6-4 and TRBJ1-1; tentative D call: TRBD1 (5 bases). Per germline, CDR1 MRHNA and CDR2 SNTAGT. The CDR3 totals 10 residues. The DNA for the CDR3 is TGTGCCAGCAGTCGGATCGGGACTAGCTTT. Protein sequence: CASSRIGTSF.

The chain carries TRBV7-8 and TRBJ2-1; no clear D gene. V was shortened by 2 bases and J by 6 bases, with 5 bases between the two germline ends. CDR3 length: 12 amino acids. Germline-derived CDR1 and CDR2 are SGHVS and FQNEAQ. Here the CDR3 DNA reads TGTGCCAGCAGCTTAAACGGCAATGAGCAGTTCTTC. Residues: CASSLNGNEQFF.